The 19 T cell receptor beta chains in this list originate from one sample, sequenced in a study of blood T cells in healthy people across ages. A sample-barcoded 5' primer and a J-beta primer mix were used in a second PCR of roughly 6 to 12 cycles. TCRdb reprocessed the 5' RACE reads with MiXCR, giving one entry per CDR3 protein. The sample includes 600,000 to 800,000 distinct CDR3 sequences, 20% to 25% of them seen just once. Source material: blood. The receptors derive from a man between 65 and 80 years old in good health.

The V and J genes are TRBV29-1 and TRBJ2-1; TRBD2 matches at 13 bases. Looked up from germline, CDR1 is SQVTM and CDR2 is ANQGSEA. The length of the CDR3 is 17 residues. Unmatched junction bases numbered 5, after V lost 1 base and J lost 2 bases. The CDR3 reads CSVEALAGGPTYNEQFF. DNA for the CDR3: TGCAGCGTTGAAGCACTAGCGGGAGGGCCGACCTACAATGAGCAGTTCTTC.

This clonotype was observed a handful of times. The genes are TRBV6-1 and TRBJ1-4, with D tentatively TRBD1 (6 bases). CDR3 length: 14 amino acids. Germline V gives CDR1 MNHNS, CDR2 SASEGT. V dropped 5 bases and J dropped 8 bases, with 15 bases sitting between them. CDR3 in amino acids: CASSSGTRVEKLFF. CDR3 nucleotides: TGTGCCAGCAGTTCCGGGACAAGAGTCGAAAAACTGTTTTTT.

This clonotype has just a few counts. This sequence joins TRBV20-1 and TRBJ1-1; a possible D gene is TRBD1 (6 bases). There are 15 residues in the CDR3. The V gene lost 0 bases and the J gene lost 1 base, with 12 bases spanning the gap. CDR1 and CDR2 from the germline V gene are DFQATT and SNEGSKA (reference sequence). DNA of the CDR3: TGCAGTGCTAGAGATCAGGAGACAGGGAACACTGAAGCTTTCTTT. Amino acid sequence: CSARDQETGNTEAFF.

This rearrangement joins TRBV6-5 to TRBJ1-4, with D unclear. Germline CDR1 reads MNHEY; CDR2 reads SVGAGI. Trimming shortened V by 6 bases and J by 11 bases, and 10 bases separated the two germline ends. The CDR3 consists of 11 residues. CDR3 nucleotide sequence: TGTGCCAGCAGAGCGATGGGGAAACTGTTTTTT. Protein product: CASRAMGKLFF.

This clonotype was detected only a few times. This chain joins TRBV7-8 and TRBJ1-2; D is unresolved. Germline V gene sequence: CDR1 SGHVS, CDR2 FQNEAQ. V was pared by 5 bases and J by 2 bases, with 15 bases between. This CDR3 is built from 15 residues. In nucleotides, the CDR3 is TGTGCCAGCAGCCCCACACTGACCGAGAACTATGGCTACACCTTC. The encoded protein is CASSPTLTENYGYTF.

The rearrangement joins TRBV19 to TRBJ1-1, with D possibly TRBD1 on 6 matching bases. This CDR3 contains 14 residues. Germline lookup yields CDR1 LNHDA and CDR2 SQIVND (reference sequence). With 6 bases removed from V and 0 bases from J, the gap between germline ends came to 11 bases. CDR3 sequence reads: CASRAQGLNTEAFF. The CDR3 DNA reads TGTGCCAGTAGGGCACAGGGATTGAACACTGAAGCTTTCTTT.

This clonotype was counted between two and nine times. The rearrangement links TRBV29-1 to TRBJ2-7; D could derive from TRBD1 or TRBD2 (7 bases each). This CDR3 is 15 amino acids long. The ends were cut back, 0 bases at V and 3 bases at J, with 15 bases in the middle. The V gene's germline CDR1 is SQVTM and CDR2 ANQGSEA. CDR3 coding DNA: TGCAGCGTTGAAGACGTCGACAGGGAGGGCTACGAGCAGTACTTC. Protein: CSVEDVDREGYEQYF.

This chain uses TRBV28 with TRBJ2-1; D remains unclear. V was pared by 4 bases and J by 0 bases, with 16 bases between. The germline CDR1 and CDR2 sequences are MDHEN and SYDVKM. This CDR3 spans 17 amino acids. The CDR3 spells CASSSRHYVSSYNEQFF. DNA of the CDR3: TGTGCCAGCAGTTCAAGACACTACGTGAGCTCCTACAATGAGCAGTTCTTC. The full variable domain, rest sourced from reference TRBV28 and TRBJ2-1, is DVKVTQSSRYLVKRTGEKVFLECVQDMDHENMFWYRQDPGLGLRLIYFSYDVKMKEKGDIPEGYSVSREKKERFSLILESASTNQTSMYLCASSSRHYVSSYNEQFFGPGTRLTVL.

This clonotype came up a few times. CDR3 loop: CASSPTGSYVQYF. The CDR3 DNA reads as TGTGCCAGCAGCCCGACAGGGAGCTACGTGCAGTACTTC. The J gene is TRBJ2-5, the V gene TRBV3-1, with 7 bases aligning to TRBD1. Looked up from germline, CDR1 is LGHDT and CDR2 is YNNKEL (reference sequence). Germline trimming cut 4 bases from V and 11 bases from J; bases unmatched to any gene: 10. The CDR3 length is 13 residues.

The chain employs TRBV7-8 and TRBJ2-5; D may be TRBD2 (5 bases). V lost 5 bases and J lost 11, with 21 bases in between. The CDR3 has 14 amino acids. CDR1 is SGHVS, CDR2 FQNEAQ, per germline. The CDR3 region is CASSATSAGGTQYF. CDR3 DNA: TGTGCCAGCAGCGCAACCAGTGCCGGAGGCACGCAGTACTTC.

The V and J genes are TRBV11-2 and TRBJ2-5, with 9 bases matching TRBD1. The V gene's germline CDR1 is SGHAT and CDR2 FQNNGV. The ends lost 5 bases at V and 8 bases at J; junction bases unmatched: 9. This CDR3 comprises 14 residues. CDR3 DNA sequence: TGTGCCAGCAGCCTCGCCGGGACAGGGATAACCCAGTACTTC. Translated, it gives CASSLAGTGITQYF. The complete variable domain, with remaining parts taken from reference TRBV11-2 and TRBJ2-5, reads EAGVAQSPRYKIIEKRQSVAFWCNPISGHATLYWYQQILGQGPKLLIQFQNNGVVDDSQLPKDRFSAERLKGVDSTLKIQPAKLEDSAVYLCASSLAGTGITQYFGPGTRLLVL.

CDR3 sequence reads: CASRDDRGYGYTF. Here the CDR3 DNA reads TGTGCCAGCAGGGATGACAGGGGCTATGGCTACACCTTC. This rearrangement joins TRBV3-1 to TRBJ1-2; TRBD1 aligns across 8 bases. This CDR3 is 13 amino acids long. The V gene's germline CDR1 is LGHDT and CDR2 YNNKEL (reference sequence). V shed 6 bases and J 4 bases; nucleotides not matched to a gene: 4.

A few counts support this clonotype. The chain employs TRBV11-1 and TRBJ1-1; no clear D. The CDR3 spans 13 residues. The germline V and J ends were trimmed by 5 bases and 3 bases, with 10 bases remaining between them. Germline V gene sequence: CDR1 SGHAT, CDR2 FQDESV (reference sequence). The CDR3 region is CASSMTVDTEAFF. The CDR3 DNA sequence: TGTGCCAGCAGCATGACGGTGGACACTGAAGCTTTCTTT.

The chain couples TRBV20-1 to TRBJ2-5; TRBD2 matches 16 bases. Germline V lookup: CDR1 DFQATT, CDR2 SNEGSKA (reference sequence). CDR3 size: 17 residues. The junction had 10 bases not matched to a gene; V was cut back by 6 bases and J by 3 bases. CDR3 nucleotides: TGCAGTGCCCTCTGGGGACTAGCGGGAGGGGTGAAAGAGACCCAGTACTTC. As protein: CSALWGLAGGVKETQYF.

This clonotype was counted a few times. This chain uses TRBV20-1 with TRBJ2-5; TRBD2 agrees at 9 bases. Germline V gene sequence: CDR1 DFQATT, CDR2 SNEGSKA (reference sequence). This CDR3 has 16 residues. V trimming: 0 bases; J trimming: 2 bases; junction bases outside the gene matches: 7. The CDR3 spells CSARDLTTSGQETQYF. CDR3 nucleotide sequence: TGCAGTGCTAGAGATTTAACGACTAGCGGACAAGAGACCCAGTACTTC.

J is TRBJ2-2 and V is TRBV11-2; D not resolved. CDR3 length: 14 residues. Germline loops: CDR1 SGHAT, CDR2 FQNNGV. Trimming pared 2 bases from V and 1 base from J, leaving 5 bases between. The CDR3, as DNA: TGTGCCAGCAGCTTAATCGTGAACACCGGGGAGCTGTTTTTT. Translating it yields CASSLIVNTGELFF.

This clonotype was counted only a few times. This chain uses TRBV20-1 with TRBJ2-7, with D maybe TRBD2 (6 bases). Per germline, CDR1 DFQATT and CDR2 SNEGSKA (reference sequence). The CDR3 extends over 13 amino acids. The germline V and J ends were trimmed by 3 bases and 1 base, with 10 bases remaining between them. CDR3 nucleotide sequence: TGCAGTGCTAGTACTAGCCGTTCCTACGAGCAGTACTTC. Protein sequence: CSASTSRSYEQYF.

This clonotype was observed a handful of times. J is TRBJ2-3 and V is TRBV28; 12 nucleotides line up with TRBD2. The V gene end was trimmed by 6 bases and the J gene end by 2 bases; junction bases not matched to a gene: 9. The CDR3 sequence is 17 residues long. Germline CDR1 reads MDHEN; CDR2 reads SYDVKM. The CDR3 loop is CASSRTSGAFPTDTQYF. CDR3 coding DNA: TGTGCCAGCAGCCGGACTAGCGGGGCCTTTCCCACAGATACGCAGTATTTT.

This clonotype has a count of ten or more. This sequence joins TRBV29-1 and TRBJ1-4; perhaps TRBD1 as D (6 bases). V dropped 1 base and J dropped 6 bases, with 12 bases sitting between them. Germline V CDR1 and CDR2: SQVTM, ANQGSEA. This CDR3 is 14 amino acids long. As DNA, the CDR3 is TGCAGCGTTGAAGGGGGGGCGCAGGATGAAAAACTGTTTTTT. It translates to CSVEGGAQDEKLFF.